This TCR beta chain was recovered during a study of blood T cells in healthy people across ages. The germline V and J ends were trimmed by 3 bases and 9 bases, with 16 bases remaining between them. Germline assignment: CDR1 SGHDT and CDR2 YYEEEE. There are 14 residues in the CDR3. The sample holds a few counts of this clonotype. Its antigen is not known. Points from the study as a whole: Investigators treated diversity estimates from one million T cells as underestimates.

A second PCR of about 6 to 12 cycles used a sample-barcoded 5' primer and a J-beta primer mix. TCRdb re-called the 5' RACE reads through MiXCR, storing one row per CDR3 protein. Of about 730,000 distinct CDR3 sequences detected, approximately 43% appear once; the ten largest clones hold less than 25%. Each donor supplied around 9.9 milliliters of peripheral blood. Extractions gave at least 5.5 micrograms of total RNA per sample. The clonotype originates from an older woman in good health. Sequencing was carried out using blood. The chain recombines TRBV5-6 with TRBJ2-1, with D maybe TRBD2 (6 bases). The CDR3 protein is CASSSGTLGSEQFF. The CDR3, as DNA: TGTGCCAGCAGCTCCGGGACTCTAGGGAGTGAGCAGTTCTTC.